One TCR beta chain is described in this entry. V shed 2 bases, J shed 1 base, and the junction held 8 bases outside the gene matches. The CDR3 has 18 residues. Germline V gene data show CDR1 as WNHNN and CDR2 as SYGVQD (reference sequence). Clones were read by immunoSEQ multiplex PCR, and TCRdb kept only the in-frame ones, dropping some. The data show about 130,000 clones, approximately 90% seen once. The data were taken from a study of cytomegalovirus exposure and HLA in healthy donors. Specimen: PBMCs. The TCR originated in a woman aged 25 to 39 in good health and CMV-seropositive. V is TRBV10-1 and J is TRBJ2-3, with TRBD1 matching 11 bases. CDR3 bases: TGCGCCAGCAGTGAGAGATTACCGGGACAGGGGGGCACAGATACGCAGTATTTT. Translating it yields CASSERLPGQGGTDTQYF.